The rows below give T cell receptor beta chains drawn from one sample of a study of T cell responses to AZD1222 COVID-19 vaccine. Using immunoSEQ multiplex PCR, the repertoire was profiled, and TCRdb retains in-frame clones only, with some absent. The sample lists approximately 300,000 clones; around 93% were seen once. This material consisted of peripheral blood, taken 28 days after the second AZD1222 dose. The receptors originated from an adult who received the AZD1222 COVID-19 vaccine. Both conserved end residues are part of each CDR3. Fields, in order: J gene, D gene, clone size, V gene, CDR3 protein, CDR3 DNA. A D gene is named only where the DNA matches it firmly. Clone size is not always given. Where it is, it says once, few, many or a class for expanded clones.

J: TRBJ1-1
D: NA
size: once
V: TRBV19
CDR3: CASSRLAGLSTEAFF
DNA: TGTGCCAGTAGTAGGTTAGCAGGACTGAGCACTGAAGCTTTCTTT

J: TRBJ2-7
D: TRBD1
size: NA
V: TRBV6-5
CDR3: CASRGQGGYEQYF
DNA: TGTGCCAGCCGGGGACAGGGGGGCTACGAGCAGTACTTC

J: TRBJ2-1
D: TRBD2
size: NA
V: TRBV28
CDR3: CASSPRLAGTLNEQFF
DNA: TGTGCCAGCAGTCCCCGACTAGCGGGAACCCTCAATGAGCAGTTCTTC

J: TRBJ1-3
D: NA
size: NA
V: TRBV18
CDR3: CASSPLAGVGNTIYF
DNA: TGTGCCAGCTCACCACTCGCAGGGGTTGGAAACACCATATATTTT

J: TRBJ2-7
D: NA
size: NA
V: TRBV3-1/TRBV3-2
CDR3: CASSQAGEQYF
DNA: TGTGCCAGCAGCCAAGCCGGGGAGCAGTACTTC

J: TRBJ2-2
D: TRBD2
size: NA
V: TRBV10-1
CDR3: CASRPLPGLAGDTGELFF
DNA: TGCGCCAGCAGACCCTTACCGGGACTAGCGGGAGACACCGGGGAGCTGTTTTTT

J: TRBJ2-5
D: NA
size: NA
V: TRBV12-5
CDR3: CASDPMGGRQFQETQYF
DNA: TGTGCTAGTGACCCCATGGGGGGAAGACAGTTCCAAGAGACCCAGTACTTC

J: TRBJ1-2
D: NA
size: NA
V: TRBV3-1/TRBV3-2
CDR3: CASTSNSYGYTF
DNA: TGTGCCAGCACCTCAAACTCCTATGGCTACACCTTC

J: TRBJ1-2
D: NA
size: NA
V: TRBV7-3
CDR3: CASSPGRGYGYTF
DNA: TGTGCCAGCAGCCCTGGCCGTGGCTATGGCTACACCTTC

J: TRBJ2-3
D: TRBD2
size: NA
V: TRBV10-1
CDR3: CASSQTSGGTSTDTQYF
DNA: TGCGCCAGCAGTCAGACTAGCGGGGGGACTAGCACAGATACGCAGTATTTT

J: TRBJ1-1
D: NA
size: NA
V: TRBV19
CDR3: CASSRQARAEAFF
DNA: TGTGCCAGTAGTAGGCAGGCGAGGGCTGAAGCTTTCTTT

J: TRBJ2-7
D: TRBD2
size: once
V: TRBV15
CDR3: CATSRGTSGTYSYEQYF
DNA: TGTGCCACCAGCAGAGGGACTAGCGGGACGTACTCCTACGAGCAGTACTTC

J: TRBJ1-1
D: NA
size: NA
V: TRBV5-1
CDR3: CASSLDRASTEAFF
DNA: TGCGCCAGCAGCTTGGACCGGGCCTCCACTGAAGCTTTCTTT

J: TRBJ2-3
D: NA
size: NA
V: TRBV5-1
CDR3: CASSSGVRGHTDTQYF
DNA: TGCGCCAGCAGCTCTGGGGTCCGCGGCCACACAGATACGCAGTATTTT

J: TRBJ1-5
D: TRBD1
size: NA
V: TRBV19
CDR3: CASSSQDRDLPQHF
DNA: TGTGCCAGTAGCTCCCAGGACAGGGATCTTCCCCAGCATTTT

J: TRBJ1-4
D: NA
size: NA
V: TRBV7-9
CDR3: CASSLAGNEKLFF
DNA: TGTGCCAGCAGCTTAGCAGGGAATGAAAAACTGTTTTTT

J: TRBJ1-4
D: TRBD1
size: NA
V: TRBV3-1/TRBV3-2
CDR3: CASSRSTGIINEKLFF
DNA: TGTGCCAGCAGCCGGTCGACAGGGATCATTAATGAAAAACTGTTTTTT

J: TRBJ1-4
D: NA
size: once
V: TRBV29-1
CDR3: CSVMGLGKEKLFF
DNA: TGCAGCGTTATGGGACTCGGAAAGGAAAAACTGTTTTTT

J: TRBJ2-3
D: TRBD2
size: NA
V: TRBV3-1/TRBV3-2
CDR3: CASSQVTGTITDTQYF
DNA: TGTGCCAGCAGCCAGGTTACCGGGACTATCACAGATACGCAGTATTTT

J: TRBJ2-4
D: NA
size: once
V: TRBV9
CDR3: CASSSGTDGGNIQYF
DNA: TGTGCCAGCAGCTCCGGGACAGATGGGGGGAACATTCAGTACTTC

J: TRBJ2-5
D: TRBD2
size: NA
V: TRBV5-1
CDR3: CASKRGWGETQYF
DNA: TGCGCCAGCAAGCGGGGGTGGGGAGAGACCCAGTACTTC

J: TRBJ2-1
D: TRBD1
size: NA
V: TRBV20-1
CDR3: CSARDSERQFF
DNA: TGCAGTGCTCGGGACAGTGAGAGGCAGTTCTTC

J: TRBJ1-5
D: NA
size: NA
V: TRBV6-2/TRBV6-3
CDR3: CASSYGGLSNQPQHF
DNA: TGTGCCAGCAGTTATGGGGGCCTGAGCAATCAGCCCCAGCATTTT

J: TRBJ2-3
D: TRBD1
size: NA
V: TRBV5-4
CDR3: CASSRSTGGSDTQYF
DNA: TGTGCCAGCAGCCGGTCGACAGGGGGCTCAGATACGCAGTATTTT

J: TRBJ1-1
D: NA
size: NA
V: TRBV25-1
CDR3: CASSEYGAEAFF
DNA: TGTGCCAGCAGTGAATATGGAGCTGAAGCTTTCTTT

J: TRBJ1-3
D: NA
size: NA
V: TRBV7-9
CDR3: CASSQSGGWANYSGNTIYF
DNA: TGTGCCAGCAGCCAGAGCGGGGGATGGGCAAACTACTCTGGAAACACCATATATTTT

J: TRBJ2-1
D: NA
size: NA
V: TRBV7-9
CDR3: CASSLLAGKRKGENEQFF
DNA: TGTGCCAGCAGCTTATTGGCGGGGAAACGAAAGGGCGAAAATGAGCAGTTCTTC

J: TRBJ1-1
D: TRBD1
size: NA
V: TRBV5-1
CDR3: CASSLRPGTGGGTEAFF
DNA: TGCGCCAGCAGCCTGCGTCCCGGGACAGGGGGAGGCACTGAAGCTTTCTTT

J: TRBJ2-5
D: NA
size: NA
V: TRBV19
CDR3: CASSNQYGEVGQTQYF
DNA: TGTGCCAGTAGCAACCAATACGGGGAGGTCGGACAGACCCAGTACTTC

J: TRBJ2-3
D: TRBD2
size: NA
V: TRBV24-1
CDR3: CATSDLKLAGGFPPTDTQYF
DNA: TGTGCCACCAGTGATTTGAAATTGGCGGGGGGTTTCCCCCCCACAGATACGCAGTATTTT

J: TRBJ2-7
D: TRBD1
size: NA
V: TRBV10-3
CDR3: CAISSGTETYEQYF
DNA: TGTGCCATCAGTTCCGGGACAGAGACCTACGAGCAGTACTTC

J: TRBJ1-2
D: TRBD1
size: NA
V: TRBV27
CDR3: CASSGRGQANYGYTF
DNA: TGTGCCAGCAGTGGGAGGGGACAGGCGAACTATGGCTACACCTTC

J: TRBJ2-1
D: TRBD1
size: NA
V: TRBV14
CDR3: CASSQDRDRSSYNEQFF
DNA: TGTGCCAGCAGCCAAGATCGGGACAGGAGCTCCTACAATGAGCAGTTCTTC

J: TRBJ2-5
D: NA
size: NA
V: TRBV7-3
CDR3: CASSLTVGETQYF
DNA: TGTGCCAGCAGCTTGACAGTGGGGGAGACCCAGTACTTC

J: TRBJ1-6
D: TRBD1
size: NA
V: TRBV7-9
CDR3: CASSLVRGPNSPLHF
DNA: TGTGCCAGCAGCTTAGTGAGGGGGCCCAATTCACCCCTCCACTTT

J: TRBJ1-5
D: NA
size: NA
V: TRBV15
CDR3: CATRHELYSNQPQHF
DNA: TGTGCCACCCGACACGAACTTTATAGCAATCAGCCCCAGCATTTT

J: TRBJ2-1
D: NA
size: NA
V: TRBV24-1
CDR3: CATSDSTYSEQFF
DNA: TGTGCCACCAGTGACTCCACCTACAGTGAGCAGTTCTTC

J: TRBJ1-6
D: NA
size: NA
V: TRBV28
CDR3: CASSNPFSSYNSPLHF
DNA: TGTGCCAGCAGCAATCCGTTCAGCTCCTATAATTCACCCCTCCACTTT

J: TRBJ2-7
D: NA
size: NA
V: TRBV7-9
CDR3: CASSLPGFYEQYF
DNA: TGTGCCAGCAGCTTACCAGGTTTCTACGAGCAGTACTTC

J: TRBJ1-1
D: NA
size: NA
V: TRBV29-1
CDR3: CSGGGHNMNTEAFF
DNA: TGCAGCGGAGGGGGACATAACATGAACACTGAAGCTTTCTTT

J: TRBJ2-3
D: TRBD2
size: NA
V: TRBV18
CDR3: CASSLGLAGDQDTQYF
DNA: TGTGCCAGCTCACTGGGACTAGCGGGAGATCAAGATACGCAGTATTTT

J: TRBJ2-7
D: NA
size: NA
V: TRBV19
CDR3: CASSPSAGSSYGQYF
DNA: TGTGCCAGTAGTCCCAGTGCAGGGAGCTCTTACGGGCAGTACTTC

J: TRBJ2-2
D: NA
size: NA
V: TRBV7-9
CDR3: CASHDGWAGELFF
DNA: TGTGCCAGCCACGATGGATGGGCCGGGGAGCTGTTTTTT

J: TRBJ1-3
D: NA
size: NA
V: TRBV7-2
CDR3: CASSFRGQQSGNTIYF
DNA: TGTGCCAGCAGCTTTCGGGGGCAGCAATCGGGAAACACCATATATTTT

J: TRBJ1-1
D: NA
size: NA
V: TRBV19
CDR3: CASSIGLGNTEAFF
DNA: TGTGCCAGTAGTATAGGCCTCGGGAACACTGAAGCTTTCTTT

J: TRBJ1-2
D: NA
size: NA
V: TRBV19
CDR3: CASSIEVKLIYGYTF
DNA: TGTGCCAGTAGTATAGAAGTGAAATTGATCTATGGCTACACCTTC

J: TRBJ1-1
D: NA
size: NA
V: TRBV4-3
CDR3: CASSPGGWGNTEAFF
DNA: TGCGCCAGCAGCCCGGGGGGTTGGGGGAACACTGAAGCTTTCTTT

J: TRBJ1-4
D: NA
size: NA
V: TRBV2
CDR3: CASSVAGIATNEKLFF
DNA: TGTGCCAGCAGTGTTGCAGGCATTGCAACTAATGAAAAACTGTTTTTT

J: TRBJ1-6
D: NA
size: NA
V: TRBV6-1
CDR3: CASSDPYNSPLHF
DNA: TGTGCCAGCAGTGACCCCTATAATTCACCCCTCCACTTT

J: TRBJ2-7
D: NA
size: NA
V: TRBV15
CDR3: CATSRVGDEQYF
DNA: TGTGCCACCAGCAGAGTTGGGGACGAGCAGTACTTC

J: TRBJ1-1
D: NA
size: NA
V: TRBV19
CDR3: CASSRAWDGPNTEAFF
DNA: TGTGCCAGTAGCCGAGCCTGGGACGGCCCGAACACTGAAGCTTTCTTT

J: TRBJ1-6
D: NA
size: NA
V: TRBV28
CDR3: CASSFLGTNSPLHF
DNA: TGTGCCAGCAGTTTTTTGGGAACCAATTCACCCCTCCACTTT

J: TRBJ2-2
D: NA
size: once
V: TRBV7-2
CDR3: CASSSRVGGVNTGELFF
DNA: TGTGCCAGCAGCTCCCGGGTGGGGGGAGTGAACACCGGGGAGCTGTTTTTT

J: TRBJ1-5
D: NA
size: NA
V: TRBV7-9
CDR3: CASSLGRGNQPQHF
DNA: TGTGCCAGCAGCTTAGGAAGGGGCAATCAGCCCCAGCATTTT

J: TRBJ2-1
D: TRBD2
size: NA
V: TRBV13
CDR3: CASRRVAGGNEQFF
DNA: TGTGCCAGCCGGCGAGTAGCGGGGGGCAATGAGCAGTTCTTC

J: TRBJ1-2
D: NA
size: NA
V: TRBV19
CDR3: CASKQGGLGYTF
DNA: TGTGCCAGTAAGCAAGGGGGACTGGGCTACACCTTC